This T cell receptor (beta chain) was sequenced in a study of blood T cell repertoires in COVID-19. Overall study context: Sample material is recorded as cDNA or gDNA derived from T cells, B-cell-depleted T cells, or PBMCs.

V lost 4 bases and J lost 8, with 17 bases in between. CDR1 and CDR2 from the germline V gene are MNHEY and SVGAGI. The CDR3 sequence is 14 residues long. This clone has a single count. Repertoires were generated with immunoSEQ multiplex PCR, while TCRdb's copy carries only in-frame clones and drops some. The table lists some 340,000 clones, 85% of them singletons. The TCR sequence derives from a woman aged 18 to 35 with acute or convalescent COVID-19. The sample comprised peripheral blood. This chain joins TRBV6-5 and TRBJ1-2; D unclear. CDR3 loop: CASSSPRVYWGYTF. CDR3 in DNA: TGTGCCAGCAGTTCCCCCCGAGTCTATTGGGGCTACACCTTC.